This passage covers 6 T cell receptor beta chains from one sample sequenced in a study of T-cell reconstitution after alpha-beta-depleted transplantation in children. Unique molecular identifiers were incorporated during preparation of the TCRbeta library. TCRdb reprocessed the PCR reads with MiXCR, giving one entry per CDR3 protein. The sample yields a few hundred thousand distinct CDR3 sequences, 10% seen once. This specimen was PBMCs from the stem cell graft donor, taken from the stem cell graft. These receptors all stem from a human donor who donated a stem cell graft to a child with acute lymphoblastic leukemia.

Here the CDR3 reads CSAIPGKTQYF. The CDR3 DNA sequence: TGCAGTGCTATCCCCGGGAAGACCCAGTACTTC. The chain links TRBV20-1 to TRBJ2-5, with a weak D call TRBD2 (5 bases). V was trimmed by 4 bases and J by 6 bases, leaving 9 bases between them. CDR3 length equals 11 residues. CDR1 and CDR2 from the germline V gene are DFQATT and SNEGSKA (reference sequence).

A few counts support this clonotype. The chain links TRBV13 to TRBJ2-7; D gene ambiguous. The germline gives CDR1 PRHDT, CDR2 FYEKMQ (reference sequence). The CDR3 covers 15 residues. V was cut by 2 bases and J by 6 bases, with 17 bases left in between. This CDR3 reads CASSLYLVGTAEQYF. The CDR3 nucleotides are TGTGCCAGCAGCTTATATCTCGTGGGAACGGCCGAGCAGTACTTC.

There are a few counts of this clonotype. The V call is TRBV7-9, the J call TRBJ2-2; perhaps D is TRBD1 or TRBD2 (5 bases each). Germline V gene sequence: CDR1 SEHNR, CDR2 FQNEAQ (reference sequence). The length of the CDR3 is 16 residues. V was trimmed by 5 bases and J by 1 base, leaving 14 bases between them. The CDR3 bases are TGTGCCAGCAGCGGCCCGGGACCAGGGAACACCGGGGAGCTGTTTTTT. Protein: CASSGPGPGNTGELFF.

The chain uses TRBV6-2 or TRBV6-3 and TRBJ2-7, with D maybe TRBD1 (5 bases). V gave up 5 bases and J gave up 3 bases, with 11 bases separating them. Germline lookup yields CDR1 MNHEY and CDR2 SVGEGT. The CDR3 is made up of 13 amino acids. The CDR3 DNA follows: TGTGCCAGCAGTCACACCGACAGCTACGAGCAGTACTTC. It codes for CASSHTDSYEQYF.

The rearrangement links TRBV27 to TRBJ1-2; the D is unclear. V was trimmed by 5 bases and J by 4 bases, leaving 8 bases between them. Germline assignment: CDR1 MNHEY and CDR2 SMNVEV (reference sequence). The CDR3 spans 12 residues. This CDR3 reads CASSPWGYGYTF. In DNA, the CDR3 is TGTGCCAGCAGTCCCTGGGGCTATGGCTACACCTTC.

At least ten counts were recorded for this clonotype. This sequence joins TRBV27 and TRBJ2-7; 7 positions match TRBD1. Germline V gene data show CDR1 as MNHEY and CDR2 as SMNVEV (reference sequence). The CDR3 loop spans 15 amino acids. Losses at the gene ends were 3 bases for V and 0 bases for J; bases not matched to a gene: 5. In nucleotides, the CDR3 is TGTGCCAGCAGTTTCTCCGGGACAGTCTCCTACGAGCAGTACTTC. It specifies CASSFSGTVSYEQYF.